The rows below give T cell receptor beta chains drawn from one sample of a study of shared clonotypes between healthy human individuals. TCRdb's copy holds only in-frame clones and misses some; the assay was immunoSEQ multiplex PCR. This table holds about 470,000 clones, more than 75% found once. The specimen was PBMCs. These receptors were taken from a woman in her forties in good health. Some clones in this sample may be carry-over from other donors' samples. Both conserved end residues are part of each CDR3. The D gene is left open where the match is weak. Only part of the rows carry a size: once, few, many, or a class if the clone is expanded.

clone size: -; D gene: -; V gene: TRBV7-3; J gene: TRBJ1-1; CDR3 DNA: TGTGCCAGCAGCACGTCACTCCAGGGTGAAGCTTTCTTT; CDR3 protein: CASSTSLQGEAFF
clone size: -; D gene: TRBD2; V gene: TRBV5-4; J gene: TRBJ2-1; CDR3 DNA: TGTGCCAGCAGCTTTCCCCGGGGTAGCGGGAGGGAACCCGAGCAGTTCTTC; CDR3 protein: CASSFPRGSGREPEQFF
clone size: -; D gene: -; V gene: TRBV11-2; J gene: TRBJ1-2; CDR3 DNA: TGTGCCAGCAGCGCCGGGAGGAACTATGGCTACACCTTC; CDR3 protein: CASSAGRNYGYTF
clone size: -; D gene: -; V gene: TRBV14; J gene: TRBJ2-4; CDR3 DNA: TGTGCCAGCAGCCCTTATCTAGCCAAAAACATTCAGTACTTC; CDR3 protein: CASSPYLAKNIQYF
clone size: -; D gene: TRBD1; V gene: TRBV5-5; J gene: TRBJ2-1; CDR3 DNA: TGTGCCAGCACCGCACCATCCGGGACAGGAGAATACAATGAGCAGTTCTTC; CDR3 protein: CASTAPSGTGEYNEQFF
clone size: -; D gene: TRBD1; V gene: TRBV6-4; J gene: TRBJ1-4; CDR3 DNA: TGTGCCAGCAGCGAGGGAGGGGGCAGTGGAGAAAAACTGTTTTTT; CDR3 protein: CASSEGGGSGEKLFF
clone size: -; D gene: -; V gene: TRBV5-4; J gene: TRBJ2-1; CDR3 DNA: TGTGCCAGCAGCTTGGACAGAAACTCCTACAATGAGCAGTTCTTC; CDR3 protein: CASSLDRNSYNEQFF
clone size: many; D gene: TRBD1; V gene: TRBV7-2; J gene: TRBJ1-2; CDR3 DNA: TGTGCCAGCAGCCCCGAGACAGGGCTTGGCTACACCTTC; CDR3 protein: CASSPETGLGYTF
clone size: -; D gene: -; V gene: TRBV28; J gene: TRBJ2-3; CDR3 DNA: TGTGCCAGCAGTTTCGGGCAGGGGGGAGTCACAGATACGCAGTATTTT; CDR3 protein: CASSFGQGGVTDTQYF
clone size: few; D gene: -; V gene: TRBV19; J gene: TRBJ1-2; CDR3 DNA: TGTGCCAGTAGTCCGAGGACGGTGAACTATGGCTACACCTTC; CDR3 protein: CASSPRTVNYGYTF
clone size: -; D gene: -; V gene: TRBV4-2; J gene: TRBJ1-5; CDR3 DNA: TGTGCCAGCAGCCAAGACCATTCCAATCAGCCCCAGCATTTT; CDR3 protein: CASSQDHSNQPQHF
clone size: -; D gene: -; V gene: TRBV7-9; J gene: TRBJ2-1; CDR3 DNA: TGTGCCAGCAGCTTATCTTTAAGGAATGAGCAGTTCTTC; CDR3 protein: CASSLSLRNEQFF
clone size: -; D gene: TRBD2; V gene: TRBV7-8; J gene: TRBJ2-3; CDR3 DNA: TGTGCCAGCAGCTTCCCGGGACTAGCAGACACAGATACGCAGTATTTT; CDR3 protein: CASSFPGLADTDTQYF
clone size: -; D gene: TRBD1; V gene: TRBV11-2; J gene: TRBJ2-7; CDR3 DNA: TGTGCCAGCAGCCCAAACGTAAACACACGGGACAGATCCTACGAGCAGTACTTC; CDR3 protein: CASSPNVNTRDRSYEQYF
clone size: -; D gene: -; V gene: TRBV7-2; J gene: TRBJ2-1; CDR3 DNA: TGTGCCAGCAGCCGAGAGCGGGCGCGTTCTGGATACAATGAGCAGTTCTTC; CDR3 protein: CASSRERARSGYNEQFF
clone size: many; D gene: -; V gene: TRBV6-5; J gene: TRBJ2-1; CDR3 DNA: TGTGCCAGCAGGCTCGGACAGTTATACAATGAGCAGTTCTTC; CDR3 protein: CASRLGQLYNEQFF
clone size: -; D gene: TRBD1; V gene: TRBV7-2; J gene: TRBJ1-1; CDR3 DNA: TGTGCCAGCAGCTCGGACAGGGGGGGCACTGAAGCTTTCTTT; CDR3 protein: CASSSDRGGTEAFF
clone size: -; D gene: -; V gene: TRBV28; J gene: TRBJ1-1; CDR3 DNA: TGTGCCAGCAGCCTGACACAGCAACCTGAAGCTTTCTTT; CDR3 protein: CASSLTQQPEAFF
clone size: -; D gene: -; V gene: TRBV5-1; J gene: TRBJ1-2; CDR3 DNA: TGCGCCAGCAGCTTGTTTGGGGAGGCCACCTATGGCTACACCTTC; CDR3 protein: CASSLFGEATYGYTF
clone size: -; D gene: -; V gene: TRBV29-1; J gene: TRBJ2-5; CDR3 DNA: TGCAGCGTTGGGGACGTGGAGACCCAGTACTTC; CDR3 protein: CSVGDVETQYF
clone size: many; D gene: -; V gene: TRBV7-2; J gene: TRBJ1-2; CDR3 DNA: TGTGCCAGCAGCCCAGACGGGAGGGTAAATGGCTACACCTTC; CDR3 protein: CASSPDGRVNGYTF
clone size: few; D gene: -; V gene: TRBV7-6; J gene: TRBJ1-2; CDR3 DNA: TGTGCCAGCAGCCCTACTGACAACTCTAACTATGGCTACACCTTC; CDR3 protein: CASSPTDNSNYGYTF